These T cell receptor beta chains were read from a single sample in a study of cytomegalovirus exposure and HLA in healthy donors. Measured with immunoSEQ multiplex PCR; TCRdb has only the in-frame clones, and not every one. The repertoire consists of about 140,000 clones, with 70% occurring once and the leading ten covering 1.5% to 2%. Sequenced input: PBMCs. The receptor source for this set is a woman younger than 45 in good health and CMV-seronegative. CDR3s include the opening cysteine and the closing phenylalanine or tryptophan. D genes are given only for firm matches. Clone size is given for some rows only: seen once, a few or many times, or a class if the clone is expanded.

clone size,D gene,J gene,V gene,CDR3 protein,CDR3 DNA
-,-,TRBJ1-6,TRBV6-4,CASSDDEDSPLHF,TGTGCCAGCAGTGATGATGAGGATTCACCCCTCCACTTT
-,TRBD2,TRBJ2-7,TRBV7-9,CSSSLARREGRYEQYF,TGTTCCAGCAGCTTAGCTCGGCGGGAGGGCCGGTACGAGCAGTACTTC
-,TRBD1,TRBJ1-5,TRBV28,CASRAGTGHQPQHF,TGTGCCAGCAGGGCAGGGACAGGGCATCAGCCCCAGCATTTT
-,-,TRBJ2-2,TRBV5-1,CASSLGGPVTGELFF,TGCGCCAGCAGCTTGGGAGGGCCCGTTACCGGGGAGCTGTTTTTT
few,TRBD2,TRBJ2-7,TRBV9,CASSVLAGGHEQYF,TGTGCCAGCAGCGTTCTAGCGGGAGGCCACGAGCAGTACTTC
-,-,TRBJ2-5,TRBV9,CASSVSEQETQYF,TGTGCCAGCAGCGTAAGCGAACAAGAGACCCAGTACTTC
-,TRBD1,TRBJ1-4,TRBV7-9,CASSYNTGEEKLFF,TGTGCCAGCAGCTACAATACAGGGGAAGAAAAACTGTTTTTT
-,-,TRBJ1-2,TRBV19,CASSVTEINYGYTF,TGTGCCAGTAGTGTAACCGAGATAAACTATGGCTACACCTTC
-,TRBD1,TRBJ2-1,TRBV5-4,CASSSPDRGNEQFF,TGTGCCAGCAGCTCACCGGACAGGGGGAATGAGCAGTTCTTC
-,TRBD1,TRBJ1-6,TRBV6-1,CASSAWGQGKSPLHF,TGTGCCAGCAGTGCCTGGGGACAGGGGAAATCACCCCTCCACTTT
once,-,TRBJ2-7,TRBV11-2,CASSLMGGTSYEQYF,TGTGCCAGCAGCTTAATGGGCGGGACGTCCTACGAGCAGTACTTC
few,TRBD2,TRBJ2-1,TRBV25-1,CASTLYLAGGLNEQFF,TGTGCCAGCACCCTGTATCTAGCGGGAGGCCTAAATGAGCAGTTCTTC
-,TRBD1,TRBJ1-5,TRBV6-1,CASSQTGVGNQPQHF,TGTGCCAGCAGCCAGACAGGGGTGGGCAATCAGCCCCAGCATTTT
-,TRBD1,TRBJ1-2,TRBV4-2,CASSQPPGQRNYGYTF,TGTGCCAGCAGCCAACCGCCGGGACAGCGAAACTATGGCTACACCTTC
-,-,TRBJ2-3,TRBV20-1,CSAHYNTQYF,TGCAGTGCTCATTACAATACGCAGTATTTT
-,-,TRBJ2-1,TRBV4-1,CASSQATGWNEQFF,TGCGCCAGCAGCCAAGCGACAGGCTGGAATGAGCAGTTCTTC
once,-,TRBJ1-2,TRBV4-2,CASSQESSGYTF,TGTGCCAGCAGCCAAGAATCTAGTGGCTACACCTTC
-,-,TRBJ1-6,TRBV11-2,CASSTIGKNSPLHF,TGTGCCAGCAGCACAATCGGGAAAAATTCACCCCTCCACTTT
-,TRBD2,TRBJ2-1,TRBV6-4,CASSEDSGVGEQFF,TGTGCCAGCAGTGAGGATAGCGGGGTCGGTGAGCAGTTCTTC
once,-,TRBJ1-4,TRBV4-1,CASSPTTQGSREKLFF,TGCGCCAGCAGCCCTACGACCCAGGGAAGTAGGGAAAAACTGTTTTTT
once,TRBD1,TRBJ2-2,TRBV11-2,CASSLVGGQGAAGELFF,TGTGCCAGCAGCTTAGTAGGGGGACAGGGGGCAGCCGGGGAGCTGTTTTTT
-,-,TRBJ1-4,TRBV9,CASSADGNEKLFF,TGTGCCAGCAGCGCTGACGGGAATGAAAAACTGTTTTTT
few,-,TRBJ2-6,TRBV9,CASSPRWSGANVLTF,TGTGCCAGCAGCCCTCGGTGGTCTGGGGCCAACGTCCTGACTTTC
-,-,TRBJ1-6,TRBV5-1,CASSLESRWGGGNSPLHF,TGCGCCAGCAGCTTGGAAAGTAGGTGGGGGGGCGGAAATTCACCCCTCCACTTT
-,TRBD2,TRBJ2-2,TRBV7-6,CASSSISSGSYTGELFF,TGTGCCAGCAGCTCAATCTCTAGCGGGAGTTACACCGGGGAGCTGTTTTTT
-,-,TRBJ1-2,TRBV14,CASSPHLISGYTF,TGTGCCAGCAGCCCGCACCTTATTAGTGGCTACACCTTC
-,-,TRBJ1-5,TRBV6-1,CASTRTGQGGQPQHF,TGTGCCAGCACCCGGACGGGCCAAGGGGGTCAGCCCCAGCATTTT
few,-,TRBJ1-5,TRBV7-6,CASSLSGFSNQPQHF,TGTGCCAGCAGCTTAAGCGGTTTTAGCAATCAGCCCCAGCATTTT
-,TRBD1,TRBJ1-4,TRBV5-1,CASSFQGASEKLFF,TGCGCCAGCAGCTTTCAGGGGGCGAGTGAAAAACTGTTTTTT
-,TRBD1,TRBJ1-1,TRBV5-1,CASSRGQGFVNTEAFF,TGCGCCAGCAGCAGAGGACAGGGGTTCGTAAATACTGAAGCTTTCTTT
once,-,TRBJ2-1,TRBV27,CASSSRTVSSYNEQFF,TGTGCCAGCAGTTCCCGGACAGTCAGCTCCTACAATGAGCAGTTCTTC
-,TRBD2,TRBJ2-3,TRBV2,CARAGGPGTDTQYF,TGTGCCAGGGCGGGGGGTCCCGGCACAGATACGCAGTATTTT
-,-,TRBJ1-4,TRBV7-9,CSSSLEAGEGEKLFF,TGTTCCAGCAGCTTAGAAGCAGGGGAGGGTGAAAAACTGTTTTTT
-,-,TRBJ1-2,TRBV7-9,CASRFKGANYGYTF,TGTGCCAGCAGATTCAAGGGGGCTAACTATGGCTACACCTTC
-,TRBD2,TRBJ2-7,TRBV18,CASSQTGTTSSYEQYF,TGTGCCAGCTCACAAACCGGGACTACGAGCTCCTACGAGCAGTACTTC
-,-,TRBJ2-5,TRBV10-3,CAISESSAIVETQYF,TGTGCCATCAGTGAGTCCTCAGCGATAGTGGAGACCCAGTACTTC
-,TRBD1,TRBJ1-2,TRBV27,CASSPDRDRSDYGYTF,TGTGCCAGCAGTCCCGACCGGGACAGGTCGGACTATGGCTACACCTTC
-,TRBD1,TRBJ1-5,TRBV27,CASSPWTGNWNQPQHF,TGTGCCAGCAGCCCATGGACAGGGAACTGGAATCAGCCCCAGCATTTT
-,TRBD2,TRBJ2-1,TRBV7-9,CASSLGASGRRDEQFF,TGTGCCAGCAGCTTAGGAGCCAGCGGGAGACGAGATGAGCAGTTCTTC
many,-,TRBJ1-2,TRBV19,CASSIAGDNSYTF,TGTGCCAGTAGTATTGCGGGGGATAACAGCTACACCTTC
-,-,TRBJ1-1,TRBV2,CASSEPVNTEAFF,TGTGCCAGCAGTGAACCGGTGAACACTGAAGCTTTCTTT
-,-,TRBJ1-4,TRBV7-2,CASSLASVPNEKLFF,TGTGCCAGCAGCTTAGCATCGGTCCCTAATGAAAAACTGTTTTTT
-,TRBD2,TRBJ2-2,TRBV5-1,CASSLNGGSQGGELFF,TGCGCCAGCAGCTTGAATGGCGGGAGTCAAGGCGGGGAGCTGTTTTTT
-,TRBD2,TRBJ2-2,TRBV5-1,CASSFGLAKGELFF,TGCGCCAGCAGCTTCGGACTAGCGAAGGGGGAGCTGTTTTTT
-,-,TRBJ2-3,TRBV6-1,CASRNPSTDTQYF,TGTGCCAGCAGAAATCCTAGCACAGATACGCAGTATTTT
few,TRBD2,TRBJ2-1,TRBV6-1,CASSEAGSGGNEQFF,TGTGCCAGCAGTGAAGCGGGCAGCGGGGGGAATGAGCAGTTCTTC
few,TRBD2,TRBJ2-3,TRBV7-2,CASSQVGGRRTDTQYF,TGTGCCAGCAGTCAGGTGGGAGGGAGGAGAACAGATACGCAGTATTTT
-,TRBD1,TRBJ2-1,TRBV6-1,CASTSGQAGYAEQFF,TGTGCCAGCACTTCAGGACAGGCTGGGTATGCTGAGCAGTTCTTC
-,TRBD2,TRBJ2-1,TRBV28,CASRKRGDNEQFF,TGTGCCAGCAGGAAGCGGGGGGACAATGAGCAGTTCTTC
-,-,TRBJ1-5,TRBV10-3,CAISDWEGGQPQHF,TGTGCCATCAGTGATTGGGAGGGAGGGCAGCCCCAGCATTTT
-,-,TRBJ1-1,TRBV5-6,CASSWGTFMNTEAFF,TGTGCCAGCAGCTGGGGGACTTTCATGAACACTGAAGCTTTCTTT
-,-,TRBJ2-6,TRBV9,CASSVGRGQSPPRANVLTF,TGTGCCAGCAGCGTCGGGAGGGGACAGAGCCCTCCTCGGGCCAACGTCCTGACTTTC
-,-,TRBJ2-1,TRBV21-1,CASSKGGSSYNEQFF,TGTGCCAGCAGCAAAGGGGGCAGCTCCTACAATGAGCAGTTCTTC
few,-,TRBJ2-5,TRBV6-5,CASSYDAGQRQETQYF,TGTGCCAGCAGTTACGACGCTGGACAGAGACAAGAGACCCAGTACTTC